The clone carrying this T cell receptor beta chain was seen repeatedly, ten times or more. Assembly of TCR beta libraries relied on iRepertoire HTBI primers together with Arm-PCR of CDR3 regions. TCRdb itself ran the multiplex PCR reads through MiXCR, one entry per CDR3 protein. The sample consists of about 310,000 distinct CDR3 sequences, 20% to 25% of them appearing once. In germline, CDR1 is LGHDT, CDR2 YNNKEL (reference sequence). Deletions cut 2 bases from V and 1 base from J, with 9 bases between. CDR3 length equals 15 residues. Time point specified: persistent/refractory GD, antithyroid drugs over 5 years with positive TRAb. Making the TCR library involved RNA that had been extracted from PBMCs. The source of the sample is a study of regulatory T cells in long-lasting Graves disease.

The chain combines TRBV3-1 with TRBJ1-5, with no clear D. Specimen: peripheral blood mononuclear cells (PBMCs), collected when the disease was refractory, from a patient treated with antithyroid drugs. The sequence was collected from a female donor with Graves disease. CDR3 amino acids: CASSQMAGSNQPQHF. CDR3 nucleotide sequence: TGTGCCAGCAGCCAAATGGCTGGAAGCAATCAGCCCCAGCATTTT.